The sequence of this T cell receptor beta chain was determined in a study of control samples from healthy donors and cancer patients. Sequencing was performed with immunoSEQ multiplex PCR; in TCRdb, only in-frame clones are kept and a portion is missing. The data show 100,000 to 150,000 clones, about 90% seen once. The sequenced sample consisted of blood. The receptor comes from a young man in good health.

The CDR3 here is CASSEGGGGGINEQYF. In DNA, the CDR3 is TGTGCCAGCAGTGAGGGGGGCGGGGGAGGAATCAACGAGCAGTACTTC. This chain links TRBV2 with TRBJ2-7; TRBD2 is a possible D gene (7 bases). CDR3 size: 16 residues. Germline V gives CDR1 SNHLY, CDR2 FYNNEI. Trimming removed 3 bases from V and 5 bases from J, with 20 bases in between.